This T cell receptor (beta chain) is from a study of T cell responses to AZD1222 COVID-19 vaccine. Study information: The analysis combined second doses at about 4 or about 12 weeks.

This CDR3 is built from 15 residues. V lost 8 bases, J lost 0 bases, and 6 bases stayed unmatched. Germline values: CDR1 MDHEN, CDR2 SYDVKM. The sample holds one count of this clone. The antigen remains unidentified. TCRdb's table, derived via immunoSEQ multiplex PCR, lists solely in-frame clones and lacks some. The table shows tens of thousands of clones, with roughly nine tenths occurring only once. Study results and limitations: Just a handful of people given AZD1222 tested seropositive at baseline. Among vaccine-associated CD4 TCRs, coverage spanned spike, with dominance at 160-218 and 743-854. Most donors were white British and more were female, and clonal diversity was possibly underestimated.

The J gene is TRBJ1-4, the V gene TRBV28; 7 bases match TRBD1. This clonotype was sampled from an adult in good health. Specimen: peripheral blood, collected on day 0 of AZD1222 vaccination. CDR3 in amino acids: CASQTGIATNEKLFF. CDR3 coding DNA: TGTGCCAGCCAGACAGGGATTGCAACTAATGAAAAACTGTTTTTT.